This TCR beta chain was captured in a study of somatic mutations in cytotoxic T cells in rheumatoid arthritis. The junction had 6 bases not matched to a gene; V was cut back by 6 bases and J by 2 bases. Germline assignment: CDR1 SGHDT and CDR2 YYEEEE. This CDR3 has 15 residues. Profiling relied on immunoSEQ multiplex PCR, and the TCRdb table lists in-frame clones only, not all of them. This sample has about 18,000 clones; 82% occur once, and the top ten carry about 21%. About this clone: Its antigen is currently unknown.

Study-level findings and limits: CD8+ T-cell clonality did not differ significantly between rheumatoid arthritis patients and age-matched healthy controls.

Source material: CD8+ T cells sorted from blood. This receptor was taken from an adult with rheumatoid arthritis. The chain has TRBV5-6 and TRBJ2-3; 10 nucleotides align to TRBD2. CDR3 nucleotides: TGTGCCAGCATATTAGCGGGGGGACTCACAGATACGCAGTATTTT. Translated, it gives CASILAGGLTDTQYF.